These 8 T cell receptor beta chains came from one sample sequenced in a study of Ad26.COV2.S vaccination and SARS-CoV-2 variants. Described treatment: 19 received Ad26.COV2.S at low or high dose, single or two shots; about 5 received placebo; per-sample allocation not given. Day 63 after the first injection of vaccine or placebo was the sampling time. Here immunoSEQ multiplex PCR was the method, and the copy in TCRdb shows in-frame clones only, minus some. The table records about 470,000 clones, around 91% of them present only once. The specimen was peripheral blood, collected in a trial of Ad26.COV2.S vaccine versus placebo. The receptors here all came from a person between 18 and 65 years old who received the Ad26.COV2.S COVID-19 vaccine or a placebo.

V gene TRBV2 combines with J gene TRBJ2-1; D is unclear. The CDR3 loop spans 11 amino acids. The germline V gene has CDR1 SNHLY and CDR2 FYNNEI. V was clipped by 7 bases and J by 5 bases, with 6 bases between them. The CDR3 sequence is CASTLDNEQFF. The CDR3 nucleotides are TGTGCCAGCACCCTCGACAATGAGCAGTTCTTC.

The J gene is TRBJ1-5, the V gene TRBV28; tentatively, D is TRBD1 (6 bases). CDR3 length equals 16 residues. The germline gives CDR1 MDHEN, CDR2 SYDVKM. Between the trimmed V and J ends, which lost 3 bases and 2 bases, there was a span of 14 bases. CDR3 sequence reads: CASSFYLGAGNQPQHF. DNA of the CDR3: TGTGCCAGCAGTTTTTATCTGGGGGCGGGCAATCAGCCCCAGCATTTT.

The chain has TRBV28 and TRBJ2-6; 7 bases are shared with TRBD2. The CDR3 loop spans 17 amino acids. Losses at the gene ends were 7 bases for V and 1 base for J; bases not matched to a gene: 10. CDR1 and CDR2 (germline): MDHEN, SYDVKM. The CDR3 DNA sequence: TGTGCCAGCAAACCCGGTGGACTAGGTTCTGGGGCCAACGTCCTGACTTTC. It is translated as CASKPGGLGSGANVLTF.

The rearrangement links TRBV7-2 to TRBJ2-3; TRBD2 agrees at 12 bases. Germline V gene data show CDR1 as SGHTA and CDR2 as FQGNSA. The CDR3 contains 16 residues. Losses at the gene ends were 4 bases for V and 2 bases for J; bases not matched to a gene: 4. The CDR3 nucleotides read TGTGCCAGCAGCTCGGGACTAGCGGGCCTCACAGATACGCAGTATTTT. Residues: CASSSGLAGLTDTQYF.

This sequence joins TRBV15 and TRBJ2-3; 16 bases match TRBD2. The CDR3 sequence is 19 residues long. V was clipped by 1 base and J by 5 bases; unmatched bases: 9. Germline-derived CDR1 and CDR2 are LNHNV and YYDKDF (reference sequence). CDR3 nucleotides: TGTGCCACCAGCAGAGGTCGCGGGACTAGCGGGAGGGCCCAAGATACGCAGTATTTT. Amino acid sequence: CATSRGRGTSGRAQDTQYF.

The chain recombines TRBV13 with TRBJ1-2; maybe TRBD1 (5 bases). Trimming left V 5 bases short and J 0 bases short, with 13 bases between. CDR1 PRHDT and CDR2 FYEKMQ come from the germline V gene (reference sequence). This CDR3 region has 15 residues. Here the CDR3 DNA reads TGTGCCAGCAGCCGCGGGACGGTAGCTAACTATGGCTACACCTTC. Its protein product is CASSRGTVANYGYTF.

The rearrangement uses TRBV5-1 and TRBJ2-2, with TRBD1 matching over 9 bases. The CDR3 is 14 residues long. Germline-derived CDR1 and CDR2 are SGHRS and YFSETQ. Trimming took 0 bases from V and 6 from J; bases not matched to a gene: 0. The CDR3 nucleotides read TGCGCCAGCAGCTTGGGACAGGGGGCCGGGGAGCTGTTTTTT. Translation: CASSLGQGAGELFF. The whole variable domain, filled in from reference TRBV5-1 and TRBJ2-2, reads KAGVTQTPRYLIKTRGQQVTLSCSPISGHRSVSWYQQTPGQGLQFLFEYFSETQRNKGNFPGRFSGRQFSNSRSEMNVSTLELGDSALYLCASSLGQGAGELFFGEGSRLTVL.

This sequence joins TRBV9 and TRBJ2-2, with a weak D call TRBD2 (5 bases). The CDR3 length is 16 residues. Per germline, CDR1 SGDLS and CDR2 YYNGEE. Between the trimmed V and J ends, which lost 4 bases and 0 bases, there was a span of 13 bases. The chain's CDR3 is CASSTRTASNTGELFF. For the CDR3, the DNA is TGTGCCAGCAGCACGCGGACTGCTTCGAACACCGGGGAGCTGTTTTTT.